One sample yielded the 3 T cell receptor beta chains listed below, sequenced in a study of blood T cell repertoires in COVID-19. Some clones are missing from TCRdb's copy, which holds only in-frame ones; the method was immunoSEQ multiplex PCR. The data hold about 160,000 clones, with about nine tenths observed a single time. The specimen was peripheral blood. All receptors come from a woman aged 55-69 years with active or convalescent COVID-19.

V is TRBV7-2 and J is TRBJ2-7; TRBD2 might be the D (6 bases). This CDR3 is built from 16 residues. Trimming stripped 2 bases from V and 2 bases from J, with 16 bases between. The germline gives CDR1 SGHTA, CDR2 FQGNSA. Here the CDR3 DNA reads TGTGCCAGCAGCTTAACTCGGGCGCGGGGTGCCTACGAGCAGTACTTC. This encodes CASSLTRARGAYEQYF.

The sample holds one count of this clone. The chain links TRBV6-5 to TRBJ2-3; 7 nucleotides match TRBD1. J gave up 1 base and V 2 bases, and 3 bases lay outside the gene matches. Germline assignment: CDR1 MNHEY and CDR2 SVGAGI. This CDR3 has 15 residues. This chain's CDR3 is CASSYEQGGTDTQYF. DNA for the CDR3: TGTGCCAGCAGTTACGAGCAGGGGGGCACAGATACGCAGTATTTT.

The CDR3 DNA reads TGTGCCAGCAGCTTAGGTCTGGAGAATTCACCCCTCCACTTT. Its protein is CASSLGLENSPLHF. The chain couples TRBV11-1 to TRBJ1-6, with no clear D. This CDR3 contains 14 residues. Germline CDR1 and CDR2: SGHAT and FQDESV (reference sequence). Trimming stripped 1 base from V and 7 bases from J, with 8 bases between.